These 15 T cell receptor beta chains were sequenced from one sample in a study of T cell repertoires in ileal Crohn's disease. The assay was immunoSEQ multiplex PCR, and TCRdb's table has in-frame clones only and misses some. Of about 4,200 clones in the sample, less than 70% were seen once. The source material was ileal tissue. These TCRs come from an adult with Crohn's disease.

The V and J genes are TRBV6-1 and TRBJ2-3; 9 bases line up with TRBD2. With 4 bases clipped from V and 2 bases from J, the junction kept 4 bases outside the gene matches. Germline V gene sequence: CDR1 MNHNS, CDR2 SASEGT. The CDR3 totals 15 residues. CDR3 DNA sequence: TGTGCCAGCAGTGTACAGCGGGGGGCCACAGATACGCAGTATTTT. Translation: CASSVQRGATDTQYF.

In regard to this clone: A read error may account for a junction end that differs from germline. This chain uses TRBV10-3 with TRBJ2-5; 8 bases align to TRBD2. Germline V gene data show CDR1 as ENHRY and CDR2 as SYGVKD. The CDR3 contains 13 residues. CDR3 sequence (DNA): TGCGCCGGGGGGGAGGGGGGCCAAGAGACCCAGTACTTC. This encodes CAGGEGGQETQYF.

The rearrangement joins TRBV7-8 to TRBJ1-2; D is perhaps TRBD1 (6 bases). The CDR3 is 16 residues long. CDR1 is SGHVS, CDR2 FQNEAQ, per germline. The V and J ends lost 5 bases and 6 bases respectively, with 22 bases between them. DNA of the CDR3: TGTGCCAGCAGCCCTACGGCCCGGGACAATGGAGATGGCTACACCTTC. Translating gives CASSPTARDNGDGYTF. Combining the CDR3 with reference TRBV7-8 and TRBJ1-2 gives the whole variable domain GAGVSQSPRYKVAKRGQDVALRCDPISGHVSLFWYQQALGQGPEFLTYFQNEAQLDKSGLPSDRFFAERPEGSVSTLKIQRTQQEDSAVYLCASSPTARDNGDGYTFGSGTRLTVV.

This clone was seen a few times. CDR3 DNA sequence: TGCGCCAGCAGCCTCTCACTCGGAACAGGGGGGTATGGCTACACCTTC. It codes for CASSLSLGTGGYGYTF. This rearrangement joins TRBV4-3 to TRBJ1-2; TRBD1 matches 8 bases. This CDR3 contains 16 residues. Germline trimming cut 4 bases from V and 5 bases from J; bases unmatched to any gene: 12. Per germline, CDR1 LGHNA and CDR2 YSLEER.

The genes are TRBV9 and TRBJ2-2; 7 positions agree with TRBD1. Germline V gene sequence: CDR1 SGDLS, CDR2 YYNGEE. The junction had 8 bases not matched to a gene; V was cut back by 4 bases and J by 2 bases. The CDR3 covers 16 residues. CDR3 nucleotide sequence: TGTGCCAGCAGCCCGCAGGGGGATTCTAACACCGGGGAGCTGTTTTTT. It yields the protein CASSPQGDSNTGELFF.

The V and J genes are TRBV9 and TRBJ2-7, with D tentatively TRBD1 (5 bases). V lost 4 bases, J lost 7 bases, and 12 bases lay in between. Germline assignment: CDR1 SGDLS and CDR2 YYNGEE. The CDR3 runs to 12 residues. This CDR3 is CASSLQGGEQYF. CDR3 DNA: TGTGCCAGCAGCCTGCAGGGTGGGGAGCAGTACTTC.

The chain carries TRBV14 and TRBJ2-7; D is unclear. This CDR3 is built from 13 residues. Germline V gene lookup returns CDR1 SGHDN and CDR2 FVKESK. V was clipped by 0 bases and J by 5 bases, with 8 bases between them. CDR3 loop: CASSQDGFDEQYF. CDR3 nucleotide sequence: TGTGCCAGCAGCCAAGATGGCTTCGACGAGCAGTACTTC.

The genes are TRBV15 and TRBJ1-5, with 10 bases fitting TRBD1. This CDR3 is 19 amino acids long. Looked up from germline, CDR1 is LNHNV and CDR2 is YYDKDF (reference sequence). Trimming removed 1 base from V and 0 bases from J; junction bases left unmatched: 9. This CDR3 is CATSRGPGTGAYSNQPQHF. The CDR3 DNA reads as TGTGCCACCAGCAGAGGGCCCGGGACAGGGGCCTATAGCAATCAGCCCCAGCATTTT.

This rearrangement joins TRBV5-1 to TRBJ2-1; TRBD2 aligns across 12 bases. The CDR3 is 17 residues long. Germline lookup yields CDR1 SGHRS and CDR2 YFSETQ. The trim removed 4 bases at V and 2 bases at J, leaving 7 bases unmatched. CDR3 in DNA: TGCGCCAGCAGCCAGACCCTAGCGGGGGGGACCTACAATGAGCAGTTCTTC. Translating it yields CASSQTLAGGTYNEQFF.

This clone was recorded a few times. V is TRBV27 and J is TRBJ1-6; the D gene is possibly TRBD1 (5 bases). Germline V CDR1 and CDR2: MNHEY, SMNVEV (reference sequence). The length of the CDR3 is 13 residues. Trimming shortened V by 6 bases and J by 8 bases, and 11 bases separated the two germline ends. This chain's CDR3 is CASSFRDYSPLHF. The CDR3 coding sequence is TGTGCCAGCAGCTTCAGGGATTATTCACCCCTCCACTTT.

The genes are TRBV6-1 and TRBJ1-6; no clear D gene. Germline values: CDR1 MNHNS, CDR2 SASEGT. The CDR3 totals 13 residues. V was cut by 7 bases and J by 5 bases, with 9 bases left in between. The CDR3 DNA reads TGTGCCAGCATTGAGACAAATAATTCACCCCTCCACTTT. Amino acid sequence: CASIETNNSPLHF.

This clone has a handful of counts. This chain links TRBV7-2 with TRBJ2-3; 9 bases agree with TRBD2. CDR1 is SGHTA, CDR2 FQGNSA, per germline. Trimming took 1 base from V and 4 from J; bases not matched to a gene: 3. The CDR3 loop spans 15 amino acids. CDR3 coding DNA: TGTGCCAGCAGCTTAGAGCGGGGGGCCTCAGATACGCAGTATTTT. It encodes CASSLERGASDTQYF. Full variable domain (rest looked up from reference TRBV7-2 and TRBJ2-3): GAGVSQSPSNKVTEKGKDVELRCDPISGHTALYWYRQSLGQGLEFLIYFQGNSAPDKSGLPSDRFSAERTGGSVSTLTIQRTQQEDSAVYLCASSLERGASDTQYFGPGTRLTVL.

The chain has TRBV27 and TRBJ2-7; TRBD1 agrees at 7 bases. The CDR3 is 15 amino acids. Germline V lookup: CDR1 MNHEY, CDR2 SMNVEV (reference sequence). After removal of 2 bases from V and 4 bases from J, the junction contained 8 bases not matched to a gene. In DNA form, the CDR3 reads TGTGCCAGCAGTTTACTTGGACAGGCTTCTTACGAGCAGTACTTC. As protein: CASSLLGQASYEQYF.

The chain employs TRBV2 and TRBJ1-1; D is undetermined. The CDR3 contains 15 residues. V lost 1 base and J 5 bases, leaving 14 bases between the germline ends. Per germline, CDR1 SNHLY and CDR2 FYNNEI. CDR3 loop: CASSEEVRGGTEAFF. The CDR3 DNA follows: TGTGCCAGCAGTGAAGAGGTGCGGGGAGGAACTGAAGCTTTCTTT.

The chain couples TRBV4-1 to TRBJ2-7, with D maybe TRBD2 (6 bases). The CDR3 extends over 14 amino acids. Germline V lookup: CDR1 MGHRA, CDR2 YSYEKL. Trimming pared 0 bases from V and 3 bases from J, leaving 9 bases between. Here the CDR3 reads CASSQDRGFYEQYF. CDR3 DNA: TGCGCCAGCAGCCAAGATCGGGGGTTCTACGAGCAGTACTTC.